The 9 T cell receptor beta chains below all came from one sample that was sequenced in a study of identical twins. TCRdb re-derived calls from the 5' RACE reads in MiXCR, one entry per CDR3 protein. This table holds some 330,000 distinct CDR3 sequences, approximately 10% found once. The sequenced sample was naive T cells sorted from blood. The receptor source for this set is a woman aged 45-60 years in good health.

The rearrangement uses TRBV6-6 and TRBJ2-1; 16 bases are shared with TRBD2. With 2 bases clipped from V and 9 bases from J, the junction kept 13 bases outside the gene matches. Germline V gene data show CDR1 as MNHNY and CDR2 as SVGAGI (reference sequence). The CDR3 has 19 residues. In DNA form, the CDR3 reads TGTGCCAGCAGTTACGCCCCCGGGACTAGCGGGAGGGCGTGGGGTGAGCAGTTCTTC. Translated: CASSYAPGTSGRAWGEQFF.

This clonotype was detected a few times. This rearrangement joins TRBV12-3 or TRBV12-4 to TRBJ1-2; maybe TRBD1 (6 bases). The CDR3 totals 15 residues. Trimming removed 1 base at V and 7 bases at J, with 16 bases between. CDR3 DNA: TGTGCCAGCAGTTTAGGGTCCTGGGCAGGGGCTGGCTACACCTTC. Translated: CASSLGSWAGAGYTF.

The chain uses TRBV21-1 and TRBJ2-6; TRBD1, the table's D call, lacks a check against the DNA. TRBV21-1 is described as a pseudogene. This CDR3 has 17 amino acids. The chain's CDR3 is CASKKRQATSGANVLTF. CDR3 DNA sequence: TGTGCCAGCAAGAAGAGACAGGCGACTTCTGGGGCCAACGTCCTGACTTTC.

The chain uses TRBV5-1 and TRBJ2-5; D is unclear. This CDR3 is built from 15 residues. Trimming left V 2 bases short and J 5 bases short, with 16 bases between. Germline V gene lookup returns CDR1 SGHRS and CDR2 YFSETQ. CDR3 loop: CASSFLPGDLETQYF. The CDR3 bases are TGCGCCAGCAGCTTTCTCCCTGGAGACCTGGAGACCCAGTACTTC.

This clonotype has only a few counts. The CDR3 DNA is TGTGCCAGCAGTGAAGTCACTAGCGGCGCGAACACCGGGGAGCTGTTTTTT. Translation: CASSEVTSGANTGELFF. The chain joins TRBV6-1 to TRBJ2-2; 8 nucleotides line up with TRBD2. J gave up 0 bases and V 1 base, and 4 bases lay outside the gene matches. Germline V lookup: CDR1 MNHNS, CDR2 SASEGT. CDR3 length: 17 residues.

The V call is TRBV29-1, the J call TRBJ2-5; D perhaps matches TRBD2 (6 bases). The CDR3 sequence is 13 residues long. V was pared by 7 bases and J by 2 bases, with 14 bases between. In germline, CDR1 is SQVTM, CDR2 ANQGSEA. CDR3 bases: TGCAGCGCATCCGGGACTTCTCAAGAGACCCAGTACTTC. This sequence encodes CSASGTSQETQYF.

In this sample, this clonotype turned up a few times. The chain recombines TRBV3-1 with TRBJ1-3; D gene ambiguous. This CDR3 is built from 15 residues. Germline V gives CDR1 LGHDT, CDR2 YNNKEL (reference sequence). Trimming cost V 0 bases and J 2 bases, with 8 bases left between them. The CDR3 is CASSQDVMPGNTIYF. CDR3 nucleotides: TGTGCCAGCAGCCAAGACGTGATGCCTGGAAACACCATATATTTT. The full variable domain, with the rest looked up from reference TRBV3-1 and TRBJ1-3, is DTAVSQTPKYLVTQMGNDKSIKCEQNLGHDTMYWYKQDSKKFLKIMFSYNNKELIINETVPNRFSPKSPDKAHLNLHINSLELGDSAVYFCASSQDVMPGNTIYFGEGSWLTVV.

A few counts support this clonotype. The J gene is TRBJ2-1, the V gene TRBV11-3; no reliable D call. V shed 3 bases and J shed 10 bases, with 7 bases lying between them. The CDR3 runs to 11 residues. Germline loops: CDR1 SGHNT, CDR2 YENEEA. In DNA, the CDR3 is TGTGCCAGCAGCTTTTCCCCAGAGCAGTTCTTC. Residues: CASSFSPEQFF.

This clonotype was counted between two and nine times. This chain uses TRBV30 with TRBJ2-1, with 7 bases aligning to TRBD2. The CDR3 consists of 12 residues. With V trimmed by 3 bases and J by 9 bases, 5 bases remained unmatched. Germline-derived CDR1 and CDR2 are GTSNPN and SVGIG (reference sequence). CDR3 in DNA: TGTGCCTGGAGGCGGGAGTTCGGTGAGCAGTTCTTC. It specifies CAWRREFGEQFF.